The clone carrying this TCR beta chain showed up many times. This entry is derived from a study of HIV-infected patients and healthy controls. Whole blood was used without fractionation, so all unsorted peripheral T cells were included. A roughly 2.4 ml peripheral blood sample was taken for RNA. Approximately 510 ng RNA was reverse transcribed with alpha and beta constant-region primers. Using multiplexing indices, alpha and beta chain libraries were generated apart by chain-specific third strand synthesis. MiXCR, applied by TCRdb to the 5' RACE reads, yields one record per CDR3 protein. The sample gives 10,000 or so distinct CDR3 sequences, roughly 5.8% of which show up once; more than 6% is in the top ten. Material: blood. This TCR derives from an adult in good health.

The CDR3 DNA is TGTGCCAGCACCCCTCCACTCAGGGAAAGGGAAATATCCAGCAATCAGCCCCAGCATTTT. Translation: CASTPPLREREISSNQPQHF. J is TRBJ1-5 and V is TRBV12-3 or TRBV12-4; D may be TRBD1 (5 bases). The CDR3 extends over 20 amino acids. Trimming left V 7 bases short and J 1 base short, with 29 bases between.